This TCR beta chain came from a study of T cell responses to AZD1222 COVID-19 vaccine. Profiling relied on immunoSEQ multiplex PCR, and the TCRdb table lists in-frame clones only, not all of them. The sample yields 130,000 to 150,000 clones, approximately 93% seen once. Overall study findings and caveats: Breadth and depth of Spike-specific TCRs rose after two AZD1222 doses. Of spike-specific TCRs, nearly half reportedly target regions left unmutated in variants. Clonal diversity may have been underestimated, and the donors were mostly white British, with more females than males. Vaccine-related CD4 TCRs covered spike, predominating at 160-218 and 743-854.

Germline V lookup: CDR1 SQVTM, CDR2 ANQGSEA. CDR3 length equals 16 residues. Trimming took 6 bases from V and 3 from J; bases not matched to a gene: 16. Notes on this clone: The antigen is undetermined.

The chain couples TRBV29-1 to TRBJ1-2; TRBD1 aligns across 7 bases. This TCR was sampled from an adult who had recovered from COVID-19. The starting material was peripheral blood, obtained after recovery from COVID-19. This CDR3 is CSVAINSGGLDYGYTF. The CDR3 DNA sequence: TGCAGCGTCGCAATAAACTCAGGGGGGCTAGACTATGGCTACACCTTC.